This TCR beta chain is drawn from a study of blood T cells in healthy people across ages. Study outcomes and limitations: Researchers deemed the diversity estimates from one million T cells underestimates.

Healthy Russian Caucasian donors spanned ages about 6 to 95 years. It was with a sample-barcoded 5' primer and a J-beta primer mix that a second PCR of roughly 6 to 12 cycles was run. TCRdb processed the 5' RACE reads anew with MiXCR; each CDR3 protein has one entry. The repertoire holds 790,000 or so distinct CDR3 sequences, roughly three fifths seen once, with roughly 24% in the top ten. CDR3 length: 13 amino acids. Germline V CDR1 and CDR2: DFQATT, SNEGSKA (reference sequence). Turning to this clonotype: Its specificity is unknown.

The chain joins TRBV20-1 to TRBJ2-4; unclear D gene. The J call may be faulty, since TRBJ2-7 better matches the DNA end. Sequencing was carried out using blood. The receptor's source is a middle-aged man in good health. The CDR3 loop is CSARYRLSYEQYF. The CDR3, as DNA: TGCAGTGCTAGATATAGACTTTCCTACGAGCAGTACTTC.